This TCR beta chain was documented in a study of blood T cell repertoires in COVID-19. About the research overall: Whether acute or convalescent, the COVID-19 samples came from the United States, Italy and Spain. T cells, B-cell-depleted T cells, or PBMCs supplied cDNA or gDNA.

Per the study methods: Using reference gene primer amplification, nucleated cell counts were estimated. Profiling relied on immunoSEQ multiplex PCR, and the TCRdb table lists in-frame clones only, not all of them. Clonal size and the V and J genes are those of that table, whereas D and trimming came from the DNA. Of about 190,000 clones listed, roughly 84% were seen once; the top ten hold 15% to 20%. The CDR3 contains 14 residues. Germline CDR1 LGHDT, CDR2 YNNKEL (reference sequence). V dropped 0 bases and J dropped 0 bases, with 6 bases sitting between them. The chain is built from TRBV3-1 (or the pseudogene TRBV3-2) and TRBJ2-7, with D unclear. Sequencing was performed on peripheral blood. The sequence derives from a human donor in a cohort sampled during active COVID-19. DNA of the CDR3: TGTGCCAGCAGCCAAGATCTAAGCTCCTACGAGCAGTACTTC. Amino acid sequence: CASSQDLSSYEQYF.